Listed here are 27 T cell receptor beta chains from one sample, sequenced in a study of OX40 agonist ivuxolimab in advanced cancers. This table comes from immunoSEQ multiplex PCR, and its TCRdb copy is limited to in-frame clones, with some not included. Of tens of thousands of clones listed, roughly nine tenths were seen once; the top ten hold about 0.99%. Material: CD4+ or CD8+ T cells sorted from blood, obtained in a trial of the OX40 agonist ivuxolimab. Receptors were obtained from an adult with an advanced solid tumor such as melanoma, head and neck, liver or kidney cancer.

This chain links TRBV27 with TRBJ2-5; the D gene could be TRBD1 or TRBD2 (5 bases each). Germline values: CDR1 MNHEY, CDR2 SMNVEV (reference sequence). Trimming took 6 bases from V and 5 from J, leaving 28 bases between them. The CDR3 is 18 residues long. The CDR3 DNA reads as TGTGCCAGCAGCGGAGGTCCCCCCCCCGGGGCGCCCCGGGAGACCCAGTACTTC. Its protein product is CASSGGPPPGAPRETQYF.

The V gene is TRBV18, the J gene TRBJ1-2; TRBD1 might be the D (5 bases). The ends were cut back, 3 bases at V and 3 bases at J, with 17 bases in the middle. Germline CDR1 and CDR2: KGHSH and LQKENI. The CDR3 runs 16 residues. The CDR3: CASSPLGHRRDYGYTF. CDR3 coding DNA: TGTGCCAGCTCACCCCTGGGGCACAGGCGGGACTATGGCTACACCTTC.

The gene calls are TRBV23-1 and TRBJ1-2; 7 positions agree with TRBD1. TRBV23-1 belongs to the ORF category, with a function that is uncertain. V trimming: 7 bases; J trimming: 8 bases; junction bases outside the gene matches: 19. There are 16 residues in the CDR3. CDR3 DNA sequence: TGCGCCAGCACCCTTAGGGGGCTTCCCCTGATGCGGGGCTACACCTTC. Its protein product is CASTLRGLPLMRGYTF.

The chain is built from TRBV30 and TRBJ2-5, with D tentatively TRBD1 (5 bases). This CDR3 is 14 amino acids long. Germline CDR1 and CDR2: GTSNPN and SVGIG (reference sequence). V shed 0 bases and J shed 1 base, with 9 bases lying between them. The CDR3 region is CAWSVQVGQETQYF. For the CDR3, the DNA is TGTGCCTGGAGTGTACAGGTCGGCCAAGAGACCCAGTACTTC.

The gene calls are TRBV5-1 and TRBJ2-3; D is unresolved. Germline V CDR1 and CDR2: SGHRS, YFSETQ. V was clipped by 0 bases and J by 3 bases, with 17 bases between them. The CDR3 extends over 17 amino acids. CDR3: CASSLGSKSLGTDTQYF. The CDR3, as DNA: TGCGCCAGCAGCTTGGGAAGCAAATCCCTGGGGACAGATACGCAGTATTTT.

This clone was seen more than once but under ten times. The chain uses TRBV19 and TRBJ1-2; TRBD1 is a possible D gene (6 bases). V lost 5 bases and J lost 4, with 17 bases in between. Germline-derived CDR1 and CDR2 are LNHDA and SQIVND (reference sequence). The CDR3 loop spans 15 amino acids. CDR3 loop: CASSPSSGDTYGYTF. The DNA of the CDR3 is TGTGCCAGTAGTCCCTCCAGTGGGGACACCTATGGCTACACCTTC. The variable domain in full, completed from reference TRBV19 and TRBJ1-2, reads DGGITQSPKYLFRKEGQNVTLSCEQNLNHDAMYWYRQDPGQGLRLIYYSQIVNDFQKGDIAEGYSVSREKKESFPLTVTSAQKNPTAFYLCASSPSSGDTYGYTFGSGTRLTVV.

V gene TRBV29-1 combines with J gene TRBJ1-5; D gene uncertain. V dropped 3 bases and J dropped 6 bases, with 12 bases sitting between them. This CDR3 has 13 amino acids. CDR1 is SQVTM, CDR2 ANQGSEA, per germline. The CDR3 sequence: CSVEWAAGQPQHF. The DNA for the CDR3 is TGCAGCGTTGAGTGGGCTGCCGGTCAGCCCCAGCATTTT.

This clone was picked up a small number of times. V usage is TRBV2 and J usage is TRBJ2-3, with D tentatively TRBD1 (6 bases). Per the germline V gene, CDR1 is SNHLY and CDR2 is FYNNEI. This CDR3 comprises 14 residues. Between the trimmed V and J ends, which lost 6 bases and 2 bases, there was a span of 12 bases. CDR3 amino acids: CASRGAGYTDTQYF. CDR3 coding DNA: TGTGCCAGCAGGGGGGCAGGGTACACAGATACGCAGTATTTT.

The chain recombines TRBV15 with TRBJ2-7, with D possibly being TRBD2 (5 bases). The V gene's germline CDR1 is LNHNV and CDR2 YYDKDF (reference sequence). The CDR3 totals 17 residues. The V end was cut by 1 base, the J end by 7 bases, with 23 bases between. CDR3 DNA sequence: TGTGCCACCAGCAGAGCAAGGAGCGGTACCTTCCTGAGGGAGCAGTACTTC. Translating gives CATSRARSGTFLREQYF.

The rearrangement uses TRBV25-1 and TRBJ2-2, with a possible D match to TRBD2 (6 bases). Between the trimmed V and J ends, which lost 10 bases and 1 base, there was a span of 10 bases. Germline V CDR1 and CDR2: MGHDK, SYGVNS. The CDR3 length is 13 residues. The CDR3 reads CATGEVNTGELFF. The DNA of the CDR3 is TGTGCCACCGGGGAGGTGAACACCGGGGAGCTGTTTTTT.

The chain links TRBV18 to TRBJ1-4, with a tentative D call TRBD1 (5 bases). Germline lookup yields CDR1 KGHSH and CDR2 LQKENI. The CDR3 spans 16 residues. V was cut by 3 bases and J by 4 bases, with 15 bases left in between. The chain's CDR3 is CASSPPNRINNEKLFF. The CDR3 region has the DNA TGTGCCAGCTCACCTCCTAACAGGATCAATAATGAAAAACTGTTTTTT.

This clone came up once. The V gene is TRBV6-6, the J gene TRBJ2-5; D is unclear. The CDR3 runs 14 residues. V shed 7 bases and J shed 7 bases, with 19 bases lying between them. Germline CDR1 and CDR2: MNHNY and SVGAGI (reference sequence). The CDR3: CASTPTGAWGTQYF. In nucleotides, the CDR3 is TGTGCCAGCACTCCAACCGGAGCTTGGGGGACCCAGTACTTC.

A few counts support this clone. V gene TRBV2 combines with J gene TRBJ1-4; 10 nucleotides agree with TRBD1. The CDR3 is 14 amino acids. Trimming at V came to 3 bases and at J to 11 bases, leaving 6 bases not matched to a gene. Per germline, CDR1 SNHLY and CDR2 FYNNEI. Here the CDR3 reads CASSDDRGPSKLFF. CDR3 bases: TGTGCCAGCAGTGATGACAGGGGGCCGTCGAAACTGTTTTTT.

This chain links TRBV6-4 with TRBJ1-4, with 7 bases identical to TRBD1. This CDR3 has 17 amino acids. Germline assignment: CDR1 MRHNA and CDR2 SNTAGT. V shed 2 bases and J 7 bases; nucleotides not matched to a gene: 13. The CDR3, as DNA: TGTGCCAGCAGTGACGCCTCCAGACAGGGAGAGAGTGAAAAACTGTTTTTT. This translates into CASSDASRQGESEKLFF.

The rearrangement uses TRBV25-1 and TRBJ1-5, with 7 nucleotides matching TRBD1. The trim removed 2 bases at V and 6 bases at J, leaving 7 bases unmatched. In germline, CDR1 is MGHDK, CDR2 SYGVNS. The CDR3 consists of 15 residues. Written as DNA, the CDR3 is TGTGCCAGCAGTGAAGAGGGGGCGCCGGGTCAGCCCCAGCATTTT. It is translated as CASSEEGAPGQPQHF.

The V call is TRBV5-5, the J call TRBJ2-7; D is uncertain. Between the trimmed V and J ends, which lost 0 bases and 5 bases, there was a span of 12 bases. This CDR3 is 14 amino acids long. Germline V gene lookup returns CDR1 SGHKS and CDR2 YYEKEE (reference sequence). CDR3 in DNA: TGTGCCAGCAGCTTGGGGCAAGGGCGGAACGAGCAGTACTTC. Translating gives CASSLGQGRNEQYF.

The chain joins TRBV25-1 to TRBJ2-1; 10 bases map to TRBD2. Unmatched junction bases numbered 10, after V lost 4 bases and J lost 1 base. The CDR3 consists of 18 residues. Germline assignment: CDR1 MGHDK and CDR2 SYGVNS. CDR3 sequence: CASSGGLAQFGSYNEQFF. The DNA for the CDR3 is TGTGCCAGCAGTGGGGGACTAGCGCAGTTTGGGTCCTACAATGAGCAGTTCTTC.

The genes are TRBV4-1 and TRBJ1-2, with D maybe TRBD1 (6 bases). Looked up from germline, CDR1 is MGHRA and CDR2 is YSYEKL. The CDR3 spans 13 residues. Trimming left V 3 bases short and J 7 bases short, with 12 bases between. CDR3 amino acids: CASSHAQGSGYTF. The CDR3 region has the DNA TGCGCCAGCAGCCACGCACAGGGTAGTGGCTACACCTTC.

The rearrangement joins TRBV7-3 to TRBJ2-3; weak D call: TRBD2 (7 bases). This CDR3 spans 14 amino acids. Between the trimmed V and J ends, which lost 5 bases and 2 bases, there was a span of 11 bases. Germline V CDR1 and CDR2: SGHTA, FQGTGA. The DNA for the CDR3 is TGTGCCAGCAGCGGCGGGGGCCCCACAGATACGCAGTATTTT. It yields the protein CASSGGGPTDTQYF.

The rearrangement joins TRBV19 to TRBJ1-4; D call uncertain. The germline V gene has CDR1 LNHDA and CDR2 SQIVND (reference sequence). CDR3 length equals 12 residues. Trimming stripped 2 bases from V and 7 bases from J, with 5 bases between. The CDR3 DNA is TGTGCCAGTAGTATAATGACTGAAAAACTGTTTTTT. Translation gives CASSIMTEKLFF.

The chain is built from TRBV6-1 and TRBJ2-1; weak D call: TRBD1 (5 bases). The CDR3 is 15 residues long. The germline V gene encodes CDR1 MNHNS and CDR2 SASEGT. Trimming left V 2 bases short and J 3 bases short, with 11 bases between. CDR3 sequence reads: CASSEQGRHYNEQFF. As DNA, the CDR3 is TGTGCCAGCAGTGAACAGGGTCGGCACTACAATGAGCAGTTCTTC.

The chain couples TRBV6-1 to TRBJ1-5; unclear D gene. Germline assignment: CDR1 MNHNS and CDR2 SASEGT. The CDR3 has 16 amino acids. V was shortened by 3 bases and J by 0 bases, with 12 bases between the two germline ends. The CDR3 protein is CASSELGSNSNQPQHF. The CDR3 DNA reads TGTGCCAGCAGTGAGTTGGGCAGTAATAGCAATCAGCCCCAGCATTTT.

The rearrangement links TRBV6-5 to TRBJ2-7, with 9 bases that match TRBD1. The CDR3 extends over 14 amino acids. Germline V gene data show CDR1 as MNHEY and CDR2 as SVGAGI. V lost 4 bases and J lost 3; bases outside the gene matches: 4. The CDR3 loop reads CASSSGTGNYEQYF. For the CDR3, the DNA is TGTGCCAGCAGTTCCGGGACAGGGAACTACGAGCAGTACTTC.

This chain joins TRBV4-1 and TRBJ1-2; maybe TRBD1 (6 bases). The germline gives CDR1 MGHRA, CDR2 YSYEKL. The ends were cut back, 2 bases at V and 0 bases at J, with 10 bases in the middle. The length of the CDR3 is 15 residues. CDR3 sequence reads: CASSQTDSSNYGYTF. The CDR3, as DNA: TGCGCCAGCAGCCAAACGGACAGCTCTAACTATGGCTACACCTTC.

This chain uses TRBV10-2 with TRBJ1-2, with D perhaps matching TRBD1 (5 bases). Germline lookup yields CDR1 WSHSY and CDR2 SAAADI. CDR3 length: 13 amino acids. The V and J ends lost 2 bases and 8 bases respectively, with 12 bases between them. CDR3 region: CASSEPGPGGYTF. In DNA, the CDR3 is TGCGCCAGCAGTGAGCCGGGACCGGGCGGCTACACCTTC.

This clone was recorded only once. CDR3 sequence reads: CASSRSSGGSVDTQYF. The DNA for the CDR3 is TGTGCCAGCAGCCGCTCTTCGGGGGGCAGCGTAGATACGCAGTATTTT. This chain links TRBV11-2 with TRBJ2-3, with D possibly being TRBD2 (7 bases). CDR3 size: 16 residues. Germline V gene data show CDR1 as SGHAT and CDR2 as FQNNGV. V was trimmed by 5 bases and J by 5 bases, leaving 20 bases between them.

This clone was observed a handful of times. The CDR3 loop reads CASSLARVLGEQYF. CDR3 bases: TGTGCCAGCAGTTTAGCCCGGGTGCTGGGCGAGCAGTACTTC. The gene calls are TRBV28 and TRBJ2-7, with no clear D. The ends were cut back, 2 bases at V and 6 bases at J, with 14 bases in the middle. The CDR3 totals 14 residues. Germline CDR1 reads MDHEN; CDR2 reads SYDVKM. Together with reference TRBV28 and TRBJ2-7, the CDR3 gives the full variable domain: DVKVTQSSRYLVKRTGEKVFLECVQDMDHENMFWYRQDPGLGLRLIYFSYDVKMKEKGDIPEGYSVSREKKERFSLILESASTNQTSMYLCASSLARVLGEQYFGPGTRLTVT.